The clone carrying this T cell receptor beta chain was observed a few times. Its specificity is unknown. The CDR3 extends over 15 amino acids. CDR1 and CDR2 from the germline V gene are ENHRY and SYGVKD. V lost 1 base, J lost 3 bases, and 12 bases lay in between. The data derive from a study of blood T cells in healthy people across ages. Study outcomes and limitations: Greater diversity and more naive CD4+ cells were seen in long-lived donors than in aged donors. Leaving the PBMCs unsorted stopped any conclusive comparison of naive versus antigen-experienced cells.

It was with a sample-barcoded 5' primer and a J-beta primer mix that a second PCR of roughly 7 to 12 cycles was run. Every sample gave at least 2.5 million paired-end reads containing CDR3. In TCRdb, the 5' RACE reads were re-called with MiXCR into one record per CDR3 protein. Of roughly 900,000 distinct CDR3 sequences in the sample, roughly 43% were seen once. The TCR sequence derives from a man aged 25 to 40 in good health. This sequence joins TRBV10-3 and TRBJ1-2; weak D call: TRBD1 (5 bases). Source material: blood. As DNA, the CDR3 is TGTGCCATCAGTGAGTGGCAGCCCAGGGACTATGGCTACACCTTC. Translating gives CAISEWQPRDYGYTF.